The clone carrying this TCR beta chain was seen only a few times. This specimen comes from a study of T cells in localized non-small cell lung cancer. Some clones are missing from TCRdb's copy, which holds only in-frame ones; the method was immunoSEQ multiplex PCR. Here the sample spans 30,000 or so clones, 89% being singletons. The CDR3 runs to 14 residues. Germline loops: CDR1 SGDLS, CDR2 YYNGEE. Trimming took 4 bases from V and 6 from J, leaving 14 bases between them. Specimen: peripheral blood, collected before any cancer treatment. This sequence originates from a woman aged 40-69 years with stage I lung adenocarcinoma. The chain has TRBV9 and TRBJ1-3; D perhaps matches TRBD1 (5 bases). In nucleotides, the CDR3 is TGTGCCAGCAGCCACCGGGACGTCGTAAACACCATATATTTT. Encoded protein: CASSHRDVVNTIYF.